This T cell receptor (beta chain) was obtained from a study of spatial heterogeneity in lung cancer. Study as a whole: A T cell module score from matched bulk RNA-seq correlated strongly with TCR transcript counts in tumor regions. Study-level findings and limits: Tumoral mutation counts were tracked by counts of expanded intratumoral alpha and beta TCRs.

TCRdb itself ran the 5' RACE reads through MiXCR, one entry per CDR3 protein. The data show approximately 9,600 distinct CDR3 sequences, around 12% seen once. Time point specified: sample taken at primary tumor resection. Donation came from approximately 69 patients with untreated early-stage non-small cell lung cancer. No cell sorting; template was whole RNA from tumor, lung tissue or PBMC. At least ten counts were recorded for this clonotype. Its target is not known. This beta chain is an unintended read in a library built for alpha chains; its size means little. Trimming took off 6 bases at V and 7 bases at J, with 16 bases between the two ends. Germline CDR1 is MNHNS and CDR2 is SASEGT. There are 15 residues in the CDR3.

The input for sequencing was lung tumor tissue, taken at surgery. The rearrangement uses TRBV6-1 and TRBJ1-6; a weak D match, TRBD1 (6 bases). The TCR comes from a male donor with early-stage non-small cell lung cancer. CDR3 DNA sequence: TGTGCCAGCAGGAGGGACCTAACAGGGAATTCACCCCTCCACTTT. Protein: CASRRDLTGNSPLHF.